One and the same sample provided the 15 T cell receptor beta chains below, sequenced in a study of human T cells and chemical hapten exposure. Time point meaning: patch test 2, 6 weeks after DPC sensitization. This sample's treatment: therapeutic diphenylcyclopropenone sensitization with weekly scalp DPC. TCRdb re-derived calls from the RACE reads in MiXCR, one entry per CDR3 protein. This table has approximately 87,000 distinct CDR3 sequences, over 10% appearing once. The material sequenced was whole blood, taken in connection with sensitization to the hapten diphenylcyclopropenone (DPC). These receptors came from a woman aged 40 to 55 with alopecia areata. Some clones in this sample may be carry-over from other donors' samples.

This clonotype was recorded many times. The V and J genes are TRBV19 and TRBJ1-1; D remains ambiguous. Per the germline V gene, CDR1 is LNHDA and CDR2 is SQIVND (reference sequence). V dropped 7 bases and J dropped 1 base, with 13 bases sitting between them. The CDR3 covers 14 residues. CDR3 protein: CASNFGTKNTEAFF. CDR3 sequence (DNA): TGTGCCAGTAACTTCGGCACGAAGAACACTGAAGCTTTCTTT.

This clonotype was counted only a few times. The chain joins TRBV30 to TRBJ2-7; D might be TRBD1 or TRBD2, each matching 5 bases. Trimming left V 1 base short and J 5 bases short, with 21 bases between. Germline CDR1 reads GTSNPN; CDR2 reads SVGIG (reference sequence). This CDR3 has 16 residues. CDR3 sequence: CAWSAFPGRELDEQYF. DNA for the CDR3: TGTGCCTGGAGTGCTTTCCCCGGCAGGGAGTTGGACGAGCAGTACTTC.

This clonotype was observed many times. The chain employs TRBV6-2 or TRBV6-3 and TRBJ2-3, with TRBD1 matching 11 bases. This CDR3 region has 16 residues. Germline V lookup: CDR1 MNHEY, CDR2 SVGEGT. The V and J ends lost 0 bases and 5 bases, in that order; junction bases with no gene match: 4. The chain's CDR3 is CASSYSGQGARDTQYF. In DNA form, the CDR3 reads TGTGCCAGCAGTTACTCCGGACAGGGGGCTCGAGATACGCAGTATTTT.

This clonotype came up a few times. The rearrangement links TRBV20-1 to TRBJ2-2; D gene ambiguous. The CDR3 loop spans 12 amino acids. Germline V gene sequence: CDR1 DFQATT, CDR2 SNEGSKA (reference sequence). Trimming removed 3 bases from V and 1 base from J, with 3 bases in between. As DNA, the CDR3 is TGCAGTGCTAGTCAGAACACCGGGGAGCTGTTTTTT. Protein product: CSASQNTGELFF.

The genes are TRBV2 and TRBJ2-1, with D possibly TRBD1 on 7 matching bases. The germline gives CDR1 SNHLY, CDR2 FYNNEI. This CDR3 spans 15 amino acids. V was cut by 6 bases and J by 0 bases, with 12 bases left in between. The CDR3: CASRAGGSSYNEQFF. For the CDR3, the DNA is TGTGCCAGCAGGGCAGGGGGGAGCTCCTACAATGAGCAGTTCTTC.

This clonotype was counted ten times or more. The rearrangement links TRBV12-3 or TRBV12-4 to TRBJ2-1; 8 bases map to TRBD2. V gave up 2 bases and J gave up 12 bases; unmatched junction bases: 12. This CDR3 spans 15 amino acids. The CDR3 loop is CASSLSGSGFLGQFF. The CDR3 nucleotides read TGTGCCAGCAGTTTAAGCGGGAGCGGTTTTCTTGGGCAGTTCTTC.

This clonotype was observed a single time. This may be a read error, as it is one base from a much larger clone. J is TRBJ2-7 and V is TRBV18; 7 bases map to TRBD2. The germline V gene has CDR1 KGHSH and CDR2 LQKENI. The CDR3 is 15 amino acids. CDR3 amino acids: CASSPTSGLADLQNF. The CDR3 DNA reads TGTGCCAGCTCACCTACCTCTGGGCTAGCGGACCTCCAGAACTTC. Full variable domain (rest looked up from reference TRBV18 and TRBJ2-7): NAGVMQNPRHLVRRRGQEARLRCSPMKGHSHVYWYRQLPEEGLKFMVYLQKENIIDESGMPKERFSAEFPKEGPSILRIQQVVRGDSAAYFCASSPTSGLADLQNFGPGTRLTVT.

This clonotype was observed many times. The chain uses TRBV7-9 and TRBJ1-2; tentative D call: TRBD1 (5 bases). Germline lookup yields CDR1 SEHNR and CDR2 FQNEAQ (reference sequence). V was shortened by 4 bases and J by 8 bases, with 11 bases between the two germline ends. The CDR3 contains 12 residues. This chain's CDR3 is CASSSRVQGYTF. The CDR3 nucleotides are TGTGCCAGCAGCTCCAGGGTGCAGGGCTACACCTTC.

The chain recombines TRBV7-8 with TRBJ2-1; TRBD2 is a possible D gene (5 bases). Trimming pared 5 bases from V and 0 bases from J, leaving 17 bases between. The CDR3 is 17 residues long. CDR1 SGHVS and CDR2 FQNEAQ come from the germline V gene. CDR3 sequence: CASSRRTTGCSYNEQFF. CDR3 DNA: TGTGCCAGCAGCCGTCGGACGACGGGGTGCTCCTACAATGAGCAGTTCTTC.

For the CDR3, the DNA is TGCAGTGCAATACCTCCCAGGAACACTGAAGCTTTCTTT. It yields the protein CSAIPPRNTEAFF. The chain carries TRBV20-1 and TRBJ1-1; D is unclear. V was trimmed by 6 bases and J by 1 base, leaving 12 bases between them. Per germline, CDR1 DFQATT and CDR2 SNEGSKA (reference sequence). The CDR3 is 13 residues long.

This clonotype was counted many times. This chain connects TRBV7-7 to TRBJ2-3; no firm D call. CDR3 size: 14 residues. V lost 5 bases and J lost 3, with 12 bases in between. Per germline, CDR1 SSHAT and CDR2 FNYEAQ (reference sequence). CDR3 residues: CASSQWGMTDTQYF. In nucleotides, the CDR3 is TGTGCCAGCAGCCAATGGGGAATGACAGATACGCAGTATTTT.

In DNA form, the CDR3 reads TGTGCCAGCAGGGAAACGAACACTGAAGCTTTCTTT. This translates into CASRETNTEAFF. V and J are TRBV28 and TRBJ1-1; D unresolved. CDR3 length: 12 amino acids. V was trimmed by 6 bases and J by 1 base, leaving 6 bases between them. Germline values: CDR1 MDHEN, CDR2 SYDVKM. Filled out from reference TRBV28 and TRBJ1-1, the complete variable domain reads DVKVTQSSRYLVKRTGEKVFLECVQDMDHENMFWYRQDPGLGLRLIYFSYDVKMKEKGDIPEGYSVSREKKERFSLILESASTNQTSMYLCASRETNTEAFFGQGTRLTVV.

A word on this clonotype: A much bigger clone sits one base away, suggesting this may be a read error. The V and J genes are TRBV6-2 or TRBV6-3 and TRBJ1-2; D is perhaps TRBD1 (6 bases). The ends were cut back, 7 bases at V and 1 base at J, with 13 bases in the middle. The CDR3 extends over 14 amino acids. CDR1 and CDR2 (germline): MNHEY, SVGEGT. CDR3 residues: CASTVDSHNYGYTF. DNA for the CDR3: TGTGCCAGCACCGTGGACAGTCATAACTATGGCTACACCTTC.

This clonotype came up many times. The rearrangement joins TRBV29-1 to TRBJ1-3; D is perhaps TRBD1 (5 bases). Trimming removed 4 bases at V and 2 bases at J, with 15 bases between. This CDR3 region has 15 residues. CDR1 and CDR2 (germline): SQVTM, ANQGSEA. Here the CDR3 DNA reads TGCAGCGTTGGCCCAGGGTCCGCGGCTGGAAACACCATATATTTT. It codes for CSVGPGSAAGNTIYF.

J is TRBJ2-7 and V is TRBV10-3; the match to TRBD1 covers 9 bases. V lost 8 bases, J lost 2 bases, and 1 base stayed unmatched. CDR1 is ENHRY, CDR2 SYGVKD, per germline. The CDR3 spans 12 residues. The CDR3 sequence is CAIGTGPYEQYF. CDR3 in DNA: TGTGCCATCGGGACAGGGCCCTACGAGCAGTACTTC.